The entry below describes one T cell receptor (beta chain). Antigen: not known. The whole isolated RNA underwent reverse transcription, so sequencing captured expressed TCRB transcripts. There were 3.5 million to 4.5 million reads on average in the naive, central memory and regulatory T cell samples. Assay used: immunoSEQ multiplex PCR; TCRdb lists only in-frame clones, some missing. The sample includes some 240,000 clones, around 16% of them seen just once. The sample is drawn from a study of beta chain features in type 1 diabetes. CD45RO/CCR7/CD25/CD127/CD95/CD27 staining was used to isolate CD4+ naive, central memory, regulatory and stem cell-like memory cells by sorting. Points from the study as a whole: Among type 1 diabetes patients, VDJ junctions had fewer insertions and more deletions. Shortening that was moderate but significant affected the TCRB CDR3s of Type 1 diabetes patients in all four CD4+ subsets. Unsettled here was the matter of whether HLA type influences TCRB rearrangement.

Sequencing was carried out using naive CD4+ T cells from blood. This receptor was obtained from a man aged 25-40 years with type 1 diabetes.

The CDR3 DNA sequence: TGTGCCAGCAGCCAAGAGGGGGAGGGCTACACCTTC. Protein product: CASSQEGEGYTF. The V and J genes are TRBV4-2 and TRBJ1-2, with D perhaps matching TRBD1 (5 bases). Looked up from germline, CDR1 is LGHNA and CDR2 is YNFKEQ. The length of the CDR3 is 12 residues. V was shortened by 0 bases and J by 8 bases, with 7 bases between the two germline ends.